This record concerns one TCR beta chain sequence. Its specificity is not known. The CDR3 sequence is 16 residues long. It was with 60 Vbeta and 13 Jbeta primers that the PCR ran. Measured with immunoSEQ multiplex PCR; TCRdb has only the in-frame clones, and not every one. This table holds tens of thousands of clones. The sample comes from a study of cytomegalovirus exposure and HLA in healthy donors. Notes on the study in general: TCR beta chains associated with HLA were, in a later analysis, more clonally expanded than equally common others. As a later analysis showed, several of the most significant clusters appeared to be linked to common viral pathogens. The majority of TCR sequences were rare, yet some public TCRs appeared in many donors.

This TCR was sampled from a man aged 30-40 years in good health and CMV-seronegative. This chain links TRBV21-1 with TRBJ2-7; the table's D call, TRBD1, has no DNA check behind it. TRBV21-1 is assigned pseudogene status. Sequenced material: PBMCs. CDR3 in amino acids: CASSFPGTGHMDEQYF. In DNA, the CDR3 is TGTGCCAGCAGCTTCCCCGGGACAGGCCATATGGACGAGCAGTACTTC.